This T cell receptor (beta chain) was recorded in a study of T cells in localized non-small cell lung cancer. Overall study findings and caveats: Adjacent uninvolved lung had the highest clonality, suggesting focused antigen responses.

The protocol was immunoSEQ multiplex PCR, while the TCRdb copy is restricted to in-frame clones and leaves out a portion. The sample consists of tens of thousands of clones, roughly 86% of them appearing once. On this clone: Antigen: not known. Within the sample, other DNA sequences also encode this same CDR3.

V was trimmed by 3 bases and J by 1 base, leaving 7 bases between them. The CDR3 totals 13 residues. The V gene's germline CDR1 is SGHRS and CDR2 YFSETQ. This specimen was peripheral blood, taken before any cancer treatment. This TCR came from a man between 40 and 69 years old with stage I squamous cell lung carcinoma. The chain is built from TRBV5-1 and TRBJ1-1, with D unresolved. This CDR3 reads CASSSSGNTEAFF. CDR3 nucleotide sequence: TGCGCCAGCAGCTCTTCAGGGAACACTGAAGCTTTCTTT.